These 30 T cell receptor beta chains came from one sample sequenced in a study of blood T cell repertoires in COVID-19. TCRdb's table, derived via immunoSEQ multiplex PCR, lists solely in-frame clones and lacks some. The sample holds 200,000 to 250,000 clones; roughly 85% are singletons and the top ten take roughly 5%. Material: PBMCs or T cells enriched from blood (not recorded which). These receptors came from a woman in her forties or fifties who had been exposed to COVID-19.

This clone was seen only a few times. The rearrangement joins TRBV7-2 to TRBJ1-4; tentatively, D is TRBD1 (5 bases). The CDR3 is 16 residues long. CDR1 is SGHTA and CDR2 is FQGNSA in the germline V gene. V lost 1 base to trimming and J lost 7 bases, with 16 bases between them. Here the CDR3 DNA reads TGTGCCAGCAGCTTAGTGCACTCTGGGGGGATTGAAAAACTGTTTTTT. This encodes CASSLVHSGGIEKLFF.

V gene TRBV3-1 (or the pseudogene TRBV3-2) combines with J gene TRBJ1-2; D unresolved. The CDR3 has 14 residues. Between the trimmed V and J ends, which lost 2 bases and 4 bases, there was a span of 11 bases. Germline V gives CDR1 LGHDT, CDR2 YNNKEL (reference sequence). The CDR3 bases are TGTGCCAGCAGCCAATTTCGGAGTAGCTATGGCTACACCTTC. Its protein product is CASSQFRSSYGYTF.

CDR3 region: CASSPDGDYGYTF. In DNA form, the CDR3 reads TGCGCCAGCAGCCCCGACGGGGACTATGGCTACACCTTC. The V gene is TRBV5-1, the J gene TRBJ1-2, with D unclear. This CDR3 spans 13 amino acids. CDR1 and CDR2 (germline): SGHRS, YFSETQ. V was trimmed by 4 bases and J by 3 bases, leaving 10 bases between them.

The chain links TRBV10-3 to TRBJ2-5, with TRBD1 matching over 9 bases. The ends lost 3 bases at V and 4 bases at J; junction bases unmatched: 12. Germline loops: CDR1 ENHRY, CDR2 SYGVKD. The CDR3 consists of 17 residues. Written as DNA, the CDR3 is TGTGCCATCAGTGATCCTACCCGGGACAGGGCCACAGAGACCCAGTACTTC. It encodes CAISDPTRDRATETQYF.

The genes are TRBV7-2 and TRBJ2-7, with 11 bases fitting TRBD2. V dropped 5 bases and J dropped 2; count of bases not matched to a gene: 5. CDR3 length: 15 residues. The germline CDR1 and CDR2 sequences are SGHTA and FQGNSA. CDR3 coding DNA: TGTGCCAGCAGCGCCTCTAGCGGGGGGACCTACGAGCAGTACTTC. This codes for CASSASSGGTYEQYF.

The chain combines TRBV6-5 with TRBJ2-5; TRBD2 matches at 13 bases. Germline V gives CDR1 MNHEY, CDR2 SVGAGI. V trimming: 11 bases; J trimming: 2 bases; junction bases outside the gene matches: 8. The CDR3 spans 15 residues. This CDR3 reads CAGGLAGAPQETQYF. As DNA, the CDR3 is TGTGCCGGAGGACTAGCGGGGGCCCCTCAAGAGACCCAGTACTTC.

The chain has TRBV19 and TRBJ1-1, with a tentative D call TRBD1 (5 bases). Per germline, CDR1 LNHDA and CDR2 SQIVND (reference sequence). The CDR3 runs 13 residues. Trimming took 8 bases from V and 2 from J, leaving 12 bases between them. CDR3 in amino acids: CASGGRPNTEAFF. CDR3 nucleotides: TGTGCCAGTGGGGGGAGGCCTAACACTGAAGCTTTCTTT.

The CDR3 sequence is CAISLTQTYGYTF. CDR3 DNA: TGTGCCATCAGTCTAACACAGACATATGGCTACACCTTC. The chain links TRBV10-3 to TRBJ1-2; D uncertain. CDR1 is ENHRY and CDR2 is SYGVKD in the germline V gene. CDR3 length: 13 amino acids. V was trimmed by 5 bases and J by 5 bases, leaving 12 bases between them.

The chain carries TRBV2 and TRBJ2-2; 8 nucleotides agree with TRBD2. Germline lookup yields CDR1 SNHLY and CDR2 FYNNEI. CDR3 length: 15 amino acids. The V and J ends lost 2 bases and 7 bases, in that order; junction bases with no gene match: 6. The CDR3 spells CASSETSGGSGELFF. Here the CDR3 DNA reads TGTGCCAGCAGTGAAACGAGCGGGGGCAGCGGGGAGCTGTTTTTT.

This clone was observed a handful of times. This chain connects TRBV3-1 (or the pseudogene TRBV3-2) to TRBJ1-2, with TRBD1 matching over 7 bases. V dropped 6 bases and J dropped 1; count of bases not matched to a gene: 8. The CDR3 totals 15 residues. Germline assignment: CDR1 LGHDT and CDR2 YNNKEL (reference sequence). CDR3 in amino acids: CASRQMGQNNYGYTF. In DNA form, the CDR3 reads TGTGCCAGCAGGCAGATGGGACAGAATAACTATGGCTACACCTTC.

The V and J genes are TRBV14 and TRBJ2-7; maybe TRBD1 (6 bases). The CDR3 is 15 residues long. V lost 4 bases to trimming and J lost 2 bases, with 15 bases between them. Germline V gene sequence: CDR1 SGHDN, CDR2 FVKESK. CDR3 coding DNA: TGTGCCAGCAGCCGCCAGGACAGAGCACCCTACGAGCAGTACTTC. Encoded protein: CASSRQDRAPYEQYF.

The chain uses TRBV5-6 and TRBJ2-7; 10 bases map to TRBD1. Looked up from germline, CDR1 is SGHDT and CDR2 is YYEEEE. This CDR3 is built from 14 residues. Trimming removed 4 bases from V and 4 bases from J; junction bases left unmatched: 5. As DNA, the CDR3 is TGTGCCAGCAGCCCGGACAGGGGGGTTTACGAGCAGTACTTC. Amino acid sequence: CASSPDRGVYEQYF.

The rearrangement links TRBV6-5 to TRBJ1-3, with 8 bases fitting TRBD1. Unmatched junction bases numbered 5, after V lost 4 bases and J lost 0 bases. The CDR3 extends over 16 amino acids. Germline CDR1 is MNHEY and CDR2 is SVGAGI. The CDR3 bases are TGTGCCAGCAGTTCGACAGGGGACCTCTCTGGAAACACCATATATTTT. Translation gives CASSSTGDLSGNTIYF.

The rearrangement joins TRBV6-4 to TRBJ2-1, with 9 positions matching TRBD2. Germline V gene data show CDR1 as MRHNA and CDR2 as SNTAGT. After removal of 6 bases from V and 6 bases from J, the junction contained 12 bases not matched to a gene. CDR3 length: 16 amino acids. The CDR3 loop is CASSLRGASGANEQFF. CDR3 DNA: TGTGCCAGCAGCCTCAGGGGCGCTAGCGGGGCCAATGAGCAGTTCTTC.

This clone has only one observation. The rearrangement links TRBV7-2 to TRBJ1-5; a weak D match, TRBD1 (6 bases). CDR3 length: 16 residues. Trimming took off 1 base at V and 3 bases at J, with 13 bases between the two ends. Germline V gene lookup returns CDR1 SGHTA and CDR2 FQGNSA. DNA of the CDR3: TGTGCCAGCAGCTTAGAATTAAGGACAGACAATCAGCCCCAGCATTTT. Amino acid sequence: CASSLELRTDNQPQHF.

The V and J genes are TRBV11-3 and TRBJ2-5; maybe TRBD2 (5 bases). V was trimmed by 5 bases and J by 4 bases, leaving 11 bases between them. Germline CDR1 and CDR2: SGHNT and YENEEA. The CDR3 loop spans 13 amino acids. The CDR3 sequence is CASSLQGGETQYF. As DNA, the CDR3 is TGTGCCAGCAGCCTCCAAGGAGGAGAGACCCAGTACTTC.

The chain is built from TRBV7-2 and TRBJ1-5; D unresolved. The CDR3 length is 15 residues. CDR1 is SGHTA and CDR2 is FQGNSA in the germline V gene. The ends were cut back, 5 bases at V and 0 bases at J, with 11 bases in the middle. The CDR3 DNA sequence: TGTGCCAGCAGCATAAGTCTCTATAGCAATCAGCCCCAGCATTTT. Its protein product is CASSISLYSNQPQHF.

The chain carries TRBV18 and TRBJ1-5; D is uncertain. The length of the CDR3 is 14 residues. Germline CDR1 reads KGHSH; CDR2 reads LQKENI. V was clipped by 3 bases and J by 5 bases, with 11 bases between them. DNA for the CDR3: TGTGCCAGCTCACCCGGTACAGTCCATCAGCCCCAGCATTTT. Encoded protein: CASSPGTVHQPQHF.

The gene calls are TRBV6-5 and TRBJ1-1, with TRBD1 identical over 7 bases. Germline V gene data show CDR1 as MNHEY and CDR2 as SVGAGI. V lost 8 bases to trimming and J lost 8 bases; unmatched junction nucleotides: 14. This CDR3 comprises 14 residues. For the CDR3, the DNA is TGTGCCAGCTTTTTGGTCGGACAGGCCTCCGAAGCTTTCTTT. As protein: CASFLVGQASEAFF.

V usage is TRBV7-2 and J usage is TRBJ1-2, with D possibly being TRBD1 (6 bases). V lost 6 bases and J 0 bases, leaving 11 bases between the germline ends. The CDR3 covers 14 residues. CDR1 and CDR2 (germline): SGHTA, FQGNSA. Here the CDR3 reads CASRRGGANYGYTF. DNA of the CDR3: TGTGCCAGCAGAAGAGGGGGAGCTAACTATGGCTACACCTTC.

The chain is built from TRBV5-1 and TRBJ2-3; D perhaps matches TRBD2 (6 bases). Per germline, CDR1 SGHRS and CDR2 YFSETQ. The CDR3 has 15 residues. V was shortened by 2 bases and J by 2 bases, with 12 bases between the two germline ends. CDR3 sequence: CASSFWGVATDTQYF. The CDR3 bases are TGCGCCAGCAGCTTTTGGGGGGTTGCCACAGATACGCAGTATTTT.

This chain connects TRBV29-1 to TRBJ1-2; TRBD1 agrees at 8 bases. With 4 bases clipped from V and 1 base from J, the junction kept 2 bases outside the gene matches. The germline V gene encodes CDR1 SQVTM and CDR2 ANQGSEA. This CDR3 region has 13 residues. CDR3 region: CSVGDRLNYGYTF. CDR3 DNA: TGCAGCGTTGGGGACAGGCTTAACTATGGCTACACCTTC. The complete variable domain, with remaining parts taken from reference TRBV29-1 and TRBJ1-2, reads SAVISQKPSRDICQRGTSLTIQCQVDSQVTMMFWYRQQPGQSLTLIATANQGSEATYESGFVIDKFPISRPNLTFSTLTVSNMSPEDSSIYLCSVGDRLNYGYTFGSGTRLTVV.

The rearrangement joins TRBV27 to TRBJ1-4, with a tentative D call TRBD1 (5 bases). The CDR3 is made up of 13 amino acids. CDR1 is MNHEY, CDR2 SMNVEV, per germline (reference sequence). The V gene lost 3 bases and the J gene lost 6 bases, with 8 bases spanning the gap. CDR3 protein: CASSFRVDEKLFF. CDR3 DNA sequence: TGTGCCAGCAGTTTCAGGGTTGATGAAAAACTGTTTTTT.

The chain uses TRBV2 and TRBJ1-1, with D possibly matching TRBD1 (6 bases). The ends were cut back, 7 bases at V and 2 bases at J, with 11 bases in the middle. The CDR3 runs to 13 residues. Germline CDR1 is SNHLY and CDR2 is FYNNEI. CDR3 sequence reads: CASMRTVNTEAFF. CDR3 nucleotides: TGTGCCAGCATGAGGACAGTCAACACTGAAGCTTTCTTT.

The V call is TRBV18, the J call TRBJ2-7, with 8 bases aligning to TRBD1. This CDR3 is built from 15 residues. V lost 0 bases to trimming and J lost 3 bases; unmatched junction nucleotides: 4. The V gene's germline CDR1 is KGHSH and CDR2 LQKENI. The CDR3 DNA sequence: TGTGCCAGCTCACCACCCGGACAGGGTGTCTACGAGCAGTACTTC. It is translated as CASSPPGQGVYEQYF.

The CDR3 DNA follows: TGCGCCAGCAGTGATGGGGGCAACCCACGAGCCGATACGCAGTATTTT. It is translated as CASSDGGNPRADTQYF. The chain uses TRBV10-1 and TRBJ2-3, with D tentatively TRBD1 (6 bases). The CDR3 is 16 amino acids. Germline V gene lookup returns CDR1 WNHNN and CDR2 SYGVQD (reference sequence). Trimming cost V 3 bases and J 6 bases, with 19 bases left between them.

The CDR3 protein is CASSLTGTNTIYF. In nucleotides, the CDR3 is TGTGCCAGTAGTTTGACAGGGACAAACACCATATATTTT. This chain joins TRBV19 and TRBJ1-3, with 7 bases lining up with TRBD1. Looked up from germline, CDR1 is LNHDA and CDR2 is SQIVND (reference sequence). Trimming took 5 bases from V and 6 from J; bases not matched to a gene: 4. CDR3 length: 13 residues.

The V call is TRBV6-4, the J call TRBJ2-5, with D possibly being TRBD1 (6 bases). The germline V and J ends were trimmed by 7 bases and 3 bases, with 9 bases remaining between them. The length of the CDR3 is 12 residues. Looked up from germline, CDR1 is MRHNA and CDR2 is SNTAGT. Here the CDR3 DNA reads TGTGCCAGCATGGACAGAAAAGAGACCCAGTACTTC. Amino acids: CASMDRKETQYF.

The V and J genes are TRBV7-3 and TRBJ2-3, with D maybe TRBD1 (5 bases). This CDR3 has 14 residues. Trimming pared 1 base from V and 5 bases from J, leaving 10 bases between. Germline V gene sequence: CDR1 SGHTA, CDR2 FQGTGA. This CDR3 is CASSLRQTGDTQYF. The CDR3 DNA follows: TGTGCCAGCAGCTTAAGGCAAACAGGAGATACGCAGTATTTT.

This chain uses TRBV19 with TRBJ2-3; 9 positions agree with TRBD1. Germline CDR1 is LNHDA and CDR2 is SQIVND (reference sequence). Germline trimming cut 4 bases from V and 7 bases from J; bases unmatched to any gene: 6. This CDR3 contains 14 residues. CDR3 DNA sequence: TGTGCCAGTAGTAGCACGACAGGGGGGAATACGCAGTATTTT. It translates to CASSSTTGGNTQYF.